A selection of T cell receptor beta chains follows, all from one sample in a study of identifying expanded T cells in peripheral blood. The table came from immunoSEQ multiplex PCR; TCRdb's copy has only in-frame clones and leaves some out. The sample shows approximately 110,000 clones, 75% to 90% of them seen only once. Specimen: blood. These receptors all stem from a person between 18 and 70 years old in good health. CDR3s include the opening cysteine and the closing phenylalanine or tryptophan. D genes are given only for firm matches. Only some rows state a clone size, as once, few, many or a class for expanded clones.

d_call | j_call | v_call | clone_size | cdr3_aa | cdr3_nt
TRBD2 | TRBJ2-1 | TRBV4-3 | NA | CASSQDSWTSRNEQFF | TGCGCCAGCAGCCAAGATAGTTGGACTAGCAGGAATGAGCAGTTCTTC
TRBD1 | TRBJ2-5 | TRBV18 | NA | CASSPRTGRQETQYF | TGTGCCAGCTCACCCCGGACAGGACGTCAAGAGACCCAGTACTTC
NA | TRBJ1-5 | TRBV7-2 | NA | CASSADSLNQPQHF | TGTGCCAGCAGCGCCGACAGCCTCAATCAGCCCCAGCATTTT
NA | TRBJ2-1 | TRBV10-3 | few | CAIMEYNEQFF | TGTGCCATCATGGAGTACAATGAGCAGTTCTTC
NA | TRBJ1-1 | TRBV28 | NA | CASSLGSYTEAFF | TGTGCCAGCAGTTTGGGGAGCTACACTGAAGCTTTCTTT
NA | TRBJ2-7 | TRBV11-2 | NA | CASNPDAPHSYEQYF | TGTGCCAGCAACCCGGACGCCCCACACTCCTACGAGCAGTACTTC
NA | TRBJ1-5 | TRBV29-1 | NA | CSAGRDGQPQHF | TGCAGTGCCGGGAGAGACGGACAGCCCCAGCATTTT
NA | TRBJ2-3 | TRBV5-1 | NA | CASSLYGDTQYF | TGCGCCAGCAGCTTGTACGGAGATACGCAGTATTTT
NA | TRBJ1-1 | TRBV7-2 | NA | CASSLRAQYTEAFF | TGTGCCAGCAGCTTACGGGCACAGTACACTGAAGCTTTCTTT
TRBD1 | TRBJ2-7 | TRBV13 | NA | CASSLNRGHGSYEQYF | TGTGCCAGCAGCTTAAACAGGGGGCACGGGTCCTACGAGCAGTACTTC
NA | TRBJ2-1 | TRBV5-1 | NA | CASSPGPSSYNEQFF | TGCGCCAGCAGCCCGGGACCGAGCTCCTACAATGAGCAGTTCTTC
TRBD2 | TRBJ2-3 | TRBV27 | NA | CASSLAGGTDTQYF | TGTGCCAGCAGTTTAGCGGGGGGCACAGATACGCAGTATTTT
NA | TRBJ2-1 | TRBV2 | NA | CASRVGYNEQFF | TGTGCCAGCAGGGTCGGCTACAATGAGCAGTTCTTC
NA | TRBJ1-6 | TRBV6-5 | once | CASSYFAGDNSPLHF | TGTGCCAGCAGTTACTTCGCAGGTGATAATTCACCCCTCCACTTT
TRBD2 | TRBJ2-2 | TRBV11-3 | NA | CASSSLLAGGPATGELFF | TGTGCCAGCAGCTCCCTCTTAGCGGGGGGGCCGGCCACCGGGGAGCTGTTTTTT